This TCR beta chain was recorded in a study of regulatory T cells in long-lasting Graves disease. Arm-PCR of CDR3 regions and iRepertoire HTBI primers were the basis on which TCR beta libraries were built. Each CDR3 protein is one row after TCRdb ran MiXCR on the multiplex PCR reads. The repertoire holds around 360,000 distinct CDR3 sequences, 15% to 20% seen once, with around 20% in the top ten. This clonotype was counted ten times or more. The time point: newly diagnosed GD, antithyroid drugs for less than 3 months. RNA from PBMCs was the source of the TCR library. From germline, CDR1 is DFQATT and CDR2 SNEGSKA (reference sequence). V lost 2 bases, J lost 4 bases, and 8 bases lay in between. There are 12 residues in the CDR3. These data were also reused for a study on T cells in Graves' hyperthyroidism and ophthalmopathy.

The clonotype comes from a woman aged 18-29 years with Graves disease. The sample in question was peripheral blood mononuclear cells (PBMCs), obtained at new diagnosis, from a patient treated with antithyroid drugs. V gene TRBV20-1 combines with J gene TRBJ2-5, with D possibly matching TRBD1 (5 bases). The CDR3 DNA sequence: TGCAGTGCTAGACAGGGTATAGAGACCCAGTACTTC. Residues: CSARQGIETQYF.